What follows are 25 T cell receptor beta chains derived from one specimen sequenced in a study of blood T cell repertoires in COVID-19. Repertoires were generated with immunoSEQ multiplex PCR, while TCRdb's copy carries only in-frame clones and drops some. The sample has approximately 65,000 clones, 88% seen once. Sequencing was done on a sample of peripheral blood. These TCRs come from a human donor in a cohort sampled during active COVID-19.

V is TRBV5-1 and J is TRBJ1-4; D may be TRBD1 (5 bases). Between the trimmed V and J ends, which lost 4 bases and 3 bases, there was a span of 13 bases. The CDR3 runs to 15 residues. The germline V gene has CDR1 SGHRS and CDR2 YFSETQ. The CDR3 DNA sequence: TGCGCCAGCAGCCAGAACATAGGGGCTAATGAAAAACTGTTTTTT. Protein product: CASSQNIGANEKLFF.

V gene TRBV7-2 combines with J gene TRBJ2-2, with D unresolved. V was trimmed by 1 base and J by 8 bases, leaving 8 bases between them. CDR1 and CDR2 from the germline V gene are SGHTA and FQGNSA. The CDR3 extends over 13 amino acids. CDR3 in amino acids: CASSLVFSGELFF. The CDR3 coding sequence is TGTGCCAGCAGCTTAGTGTTTTCGGGGGAGCTGTTTTTT.

By its share, this clone is medium-sized. This chain links TRBV4-1 with TRBJ1-5; D is undetermined. V lost 0 bases and J 4 bases, leaving 4 bases between the germline ends. This CDR3 is built from 13 residues. CDR1 is MGHRA, CDR2 YSYEKL, per germline. DNA for the CDR3: TGCGCCAGCAGCCAAGATTCAAATCAGCCCCAGCATTTT. Translating it yields CASSQDSNQPQHF.

V gene TRBV18 combines with J gene TRBJ2-3, with D maybe TRBD2 (6 bases). CDR1 and CDR2 from the germline V gene are KGHSH and LQKENI. The length of the CDR3 is 14 residues. V gave up 2 bases and J gave up 5 bases, with 11 bases separating them. The CDR3 here is CASSPGAGRDTQYF. CDR3 nucleotide sequence: TGTGCCAGCTCACCAGGGGCGGGGAGAGATACGCAGTATTTT.

In this sample, this clone turned up a few times. The chain employs TRBV4-2 and TRBJ2-4, with 11 bases aligning to TRBD2. The V and J ends lost 4 bases and 5 bases, in that order; junction bases with no gene match: 22. CDR3 length: 21 residues. Germline V gene sequence: CDR1 LGHNA, CDR2 YNFKEQ. Here the CDR3 DNA reads TGTGCCAGCAGCCCGGACAGCCTAAAACTAGCGGGAGCCTTGGGCCAAAACATTCAGTACTTC. This codes for CASSPDSLKLAGALGQNIQYF.

The rearrangement joins TRBV15 to TRBJ2-7, with 9 positions matching TRBD1. The germline V gene encodes CDR1 LNHNV and CDR2 YYDKDF (reference sequence). V lost 1 base, J lost 2 bases, and 3 bases stayed unmatched. This CDR3 region has 15 residues. The DNA of the CDR3 is TGTGCCACCAGCAGAGGACAGGGGGGTACCTACGAGCAGTACTTC. Translation gives CATSRGQGGTYEQYF.

This clone was seen more than once but under ten times. V is TRBV29-1 and J is TRBJ1-5, with D maybe TRBD1 (5 bases). This CDR3 region has 14 residues. Per germline, CDR1 SQVTM and CDR2 ANQGSEA. Trimming removed 1 base from V and 6 bases from J, with 13 bases in between. The CDR3 here is CSVEVGGGGQPQHF. DNA of the CDR3: TGCAGCGTTGAAGTTGGGGGGGGAGGTCAGCCCCAGCATTTT. Drawing the rest from reference TRBV29-1 and TRBJ1-5, the complete variable domain is SAVISQKPSRDICQRGTSLTIQCQVDSQVTMMFWYRQQPGQSLTLIATANQGSEATYESGFVIDKFPISRPNLTFSTLTVSNMSPEDSSIYLCSVEVGGGGQPQHFGDGTRLSIL.

This clone was seen a handful of times. This chain uses TRBV7-9 with TRBJ1-1; 8 bases are a match to TRBD1. Germline CDR1 is SEHNR and CDR2 is FQNEAQ (reference sequence). V shed 5 bases and J 5 bases; nucleotides not matched to a gene: 7. This CDR3 has 14 residues. As DNA, the CDR3 is TGTGCCAGCAGCCCCCAGACAGGGGTAACTGAAGCTTTCTTT. It yields the protein CASSPQTGVTEAFF.

V is TRBV18 and J is TRBJ1-4, with D perhaps TRBD1 (5 bases). Germline CDR1 reads KGHSH; CDR2 reads LQKENI. The V end lost 5 bases, the J end lost 5 bases, and 18 bases lay between the germline ends. This CDR3 region has 16 residues. Here the CDR3 reads CASSGAIGLANEKLFF. The CDR3 coding sequence is TGTGCCAGCTCAGGGGCCATCGGTCTTGCAAATGAAAAACTGTTTTTT.

CDR3 amino acids: CATSRDRGGGYEQFF. CDR3 sequence (DNA): TGTGCCACCAGCAGAGATAGGGGGGGCGGATATGAGCAGTTCTTC. The chain uses TRBV15 and TRBJ2-1, with D tentatively TRBD2 (7 bases). Germline CDR1 LNHNV, CDR2 YYDKDF (reference sequence). The germline V and J ends were trimmed by 0 bases and 8 bases, with 14 bases remaining between them. CDR3 length: 15 amino acids.

The V and J genes are TRBV27 and TRBJ2-3; 9 bases line up with TRBD1. The germline V gene has CDR1 MNHEY and CDR2 SMNVEV (reference sequence). The J segment lost 4 bases and the V segment lost 5 bases, leaving 10 bases of the junction unmatched. The CDR3 is 16 amino acids. This CDR3 reads CASSLRQGGSPDTQYF. The CDR3, as DNA: TGTGCCAGCAGTCTCAGACAGGGGGGTTCGCCAGATACGCAGTATTTT.

This clone was counted a single time. The chain has TRBV3-1 (or the pseudogene TRBV3-2) and TRBJ2-1; D not resolved. The germline V gene has CDR1 LGHDT and CDR2 YNNKEL (reference sequence). This CDR3 is 17 amino acids long. The germline V and J ends were trimmed by 2 bases and 0 bases, with 14 bases remaining between them. CDR3 sequence: CASSQSHGLSSYNEQFF. CDR3 DNA sequence: TGTGCCAGCAGCCAATCTCACGGGTTAAGCTCCTACAATGAGCAGTTCTTC.

This rearrangement joins TRBV18 to TRBJ2-1; TRBD2 matches at 10 bases. The V segment lost 6 bases and the J segment 8 bases; nucleotides outside the gene matches: 7. CDR1 and CDR2 from the germline V gene are KGHSH and LQKENI. The CDR3 runs to 14 residues. The CDR3 sequence: CASSRTSGVDEQFF. CDR3 bases: TGTGCCAGCTCCAGGACTAGCGGCGTCGATGAGCAGTTCTTC.

V is TRBV4-3 and J is TRBJ2-3; possibly TRBD1 for D (6 bases). The V end lost 3 bases, the J end lost 6 bases, and 16 bases lay between the germline ends. Per the germline V gene, CDR1 is LGHNA and CDR2 is YSLEER. CDR3 size: 15 residues. CDR3 region: CASSHVHRVGDTQYF. CDR3 DNA sequence: TGCGCCAGCAGCCACGTTCACAGGGTGGGGGATACGCAGTATTTT.

The count of this clone is one. The J gene is TRBJ1-1, the V gene TRBV5-4, with a weak D call TRBD1 (6 bases). The germline V and J ends were trimmed by 4 bases and 1 base, with 8 bases remaining between them. In germline, CDR1 is SGHNT, CDR2 YYREEE (reference sequence). CDR3 length equals 13 residues. The CDR3 region is CASSPGQNTEAFF. In DNA, the CDR3 is TGTGCCAGCAGCCCGGGACAGAACACTGAAGCTTTCTTT.

The J gene is TRBJ2-4, the V gene TRBV19, with TRBD1 matching over 8 bases. Germline assignment: CDR1 LNHDA and CDR2 SQIVND (reference sequence). CDR3 length equals 16 residues. Germline trimming cut 2 bases from V and 3 bases from J; bases unmatched to any gene: 6. This CDR3 is CASSIRPDRDKNIQYF. The CDR3 nucleotides read TGTGCCAGTAGTATAAGACCGGACAGGGACAAAAACATTCAGTACTTC.

The chain is built from TRBV7-6 and TRBJ1-1; no reliable D call. V shed 2 bases and J shed 1 base, with 5 bases lying between them. This CDR3 contains 13 residues. CDR1 SGHVS and CDR2 FNYEAQ come from the germline V gene. CDR3 loop: CASSLSGNTEAFF. DNA for the CDR3: TGTGCCAGCAGCTTATCAGGGAACACTGAAGCTTTCTTT.

The chain links TRBV6-6 to TRBJ1-2; 7 nucleotides match TRBD1. Germline CDR1 and CDR2: MNHNY and SVGAGI (reference sequence). The CDR3 is 15 residues long. The V gene end was trimmed by 4 bases and the J gene end by 3 bases; junction bases not matched to a gene: 8. CDR3 in amino acids: CASSSTTGFDYGYTF. The DNA for the CDR3 is TGTGCCAGCAGTTCCACGACAGGGTTCGACTATGGCTACACCTTC.

The J gene is TRBJ2-1, the V gene TRBV28, with 8 bases matching TRBD2. The CDR3 has 14 residues. V lost 4 bases to trimming and J lost 4 bases; unmatched junction nucleotides: 3. The germline V gene encodes CDR1 MDHEN and CDR2 SYDVKM. This CDR3 reads CASSSPGGYNEQFF. In DNA, the CDR3 is TGTGCCAGCAGTTCACCGGGGGGGTACAATGAGCAGTTCTTC. Filled out from reference TRBV28 and TRBJ2-1, the complete variable domain reads DVKVTQSSRYLVKRTGEKVFLECVQDMDHENMFWYRQDPGLGLRLIYFSYDVKMKEKGDIPEGYSVSREKKERFSLILESASTNQTSMYLCASSSPGGYNEQFFGPGTRLTVL.

This clone was counted a single time. The rearrangement links TRBV5-1 to TRBJ2-4; 10 positions agree with TRBD1. J gave up 3 bases and V 3 bases, and 6 bases lay outside the gene matches. The CDR3 sequence is 16 residues long. Germline loops: CDR1 SGHRS, CDR2 YFSETQ. The CDR3 coding sequence is TGCGCCAGCAGCTGGAGGACAGGGGGGAACAAAAACATTCAGTACTTC. Protein sequence: CASSWRTGGNKNIQYF.

This chain connects TRBV5-8 to TRBJ2-6; weak D call: TRBD1 (5 bases). Trimming stripped 0 bases from V and 4 bases from J, with 14 bases between. The CDR3 length is 17 residues. In germline, CDR1 is SGHTS, CDR2 YDEGEE. The CDR3 nucleotides read TGTGCCAGCAGCTTGGGATGGGGCGCAGGCGGGGCCAACGTCCTGACTTTC. This sequence encodes CASSLGWGAGGANVLTF.

The V gene is TRBV18, the J gene TRBJ1-2; D ambiguous. The CDR3 length is 14 residues. The V end was cut by 6 bases, the J end by 2 bases, with 13 bases between. Germline V gene data show CDR1 as KGHSH and CDR2 as LQKENI. As DNA, the CDR3 is TGTGCCAGCTCGCCGACCAGCGAAAACTATGGCTACACCTTC. It translates to CASSPTSENYGYTF.

This clone has only one observation. V usage is TRBV6-4 and J usage is TRBJ1-1; D gene ambiguous. The germline V gene encodes CDR1 MRHNA and CDR2 SNTAGT. This CDR3 region has 13 residues. V gave up 8 bases and J gave up 0 bases, with 10 bases separating them. The CDR3 reads CASSRRVNTEAFF. The CDR3 DNA sequence: TGTGCCAGCTCTAGACGGGTGAACACTGAAGCTTTCTTT.

The rearrangement joins TRBV6-5 to TRBJ1-5; TRBD1 is a possible D gene (6 bases). Germline loops: CDR1 MNHEY, CDR2 SVGAGI. Trimming removed 0 bases at V and 5 bases at J, with 11 bases between. CDR3 length equals 15 residues. CDR3 protein: CASSYSSRGYQPQHF. The DNA for the CDR3 is TGTGCCAGCAGTTACTCGAGCAGGGGCTATCAGCCCCAGCATTTT.

The J gene is TRBJ2-1, the V gene TRBV2; 8 bases map to TRBD1. Germline-derived CDR1 and CDR2 are SNHLY and FYNNEI. After removal of 10 bases from V and 6 bases from J, the junction contained 14 bases not matched to a gene. The CDR3 has 15 amino acids. The CDR3 DNA reads TGTGCCACGGGGCGGGCAGGGGGCGGCCTCAATGAGCAGTTCTTC. It specifies CATGRAGGGLNEQFF.